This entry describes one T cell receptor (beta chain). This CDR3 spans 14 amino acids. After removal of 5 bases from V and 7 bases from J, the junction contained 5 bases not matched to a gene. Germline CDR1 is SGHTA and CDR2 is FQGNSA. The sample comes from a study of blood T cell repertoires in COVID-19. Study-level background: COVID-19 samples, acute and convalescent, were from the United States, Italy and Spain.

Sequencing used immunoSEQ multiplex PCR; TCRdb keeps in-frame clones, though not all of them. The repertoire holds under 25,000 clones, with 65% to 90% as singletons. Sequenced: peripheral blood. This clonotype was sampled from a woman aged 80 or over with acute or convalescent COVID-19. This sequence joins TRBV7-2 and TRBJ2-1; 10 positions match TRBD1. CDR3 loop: CASSQGQGRNEQFF. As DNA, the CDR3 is TGTGCCAGCAGCCAGGGACAGGGGAGGAATGAGCAGTTCTTC. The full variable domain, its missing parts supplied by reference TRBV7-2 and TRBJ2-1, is GAGVSQSPSNKVTEKGKDVELRCDPISGHTALYWYRQSLGQGLEFLIYFQGNSAPDKSGLPSDRFSAERTGGSVSTLTIQRTQQEDSAVYLCASSQGQGRNEQFFGPGTRLTVL.